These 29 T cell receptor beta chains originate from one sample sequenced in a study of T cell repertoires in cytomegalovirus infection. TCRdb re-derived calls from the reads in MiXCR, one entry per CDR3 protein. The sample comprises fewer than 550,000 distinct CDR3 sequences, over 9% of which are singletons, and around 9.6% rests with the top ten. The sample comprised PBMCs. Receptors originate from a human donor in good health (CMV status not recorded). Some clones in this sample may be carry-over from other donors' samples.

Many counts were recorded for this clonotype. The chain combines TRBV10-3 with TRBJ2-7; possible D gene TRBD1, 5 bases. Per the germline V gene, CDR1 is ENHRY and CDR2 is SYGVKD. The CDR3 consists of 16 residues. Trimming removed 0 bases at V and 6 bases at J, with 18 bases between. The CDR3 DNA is TGTGCCATCAGTGAGTCGAAGGGGTCTTCCGTTCCCGAGCAGTACTTC. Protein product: CAISESKGSSVPEQYF.

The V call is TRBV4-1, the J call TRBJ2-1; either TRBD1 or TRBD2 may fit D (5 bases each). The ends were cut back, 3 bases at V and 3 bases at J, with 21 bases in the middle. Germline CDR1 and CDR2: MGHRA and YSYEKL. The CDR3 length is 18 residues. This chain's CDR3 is CASSQDTTGTLYYNEQFF. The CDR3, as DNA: TGCGCCAGCAGCCAGGACACAACCGGGACCTTATACTACAATGAGCAGTTCTTC.

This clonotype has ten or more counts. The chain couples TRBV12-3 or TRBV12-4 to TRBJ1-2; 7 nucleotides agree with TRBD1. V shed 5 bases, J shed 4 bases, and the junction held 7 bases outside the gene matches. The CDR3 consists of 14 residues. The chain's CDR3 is CASSPPQGVYGYTF. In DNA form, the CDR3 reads TGTGCCAGCAGTCCCCCGCAGGGGGTCTATGGCTACACCTTC.

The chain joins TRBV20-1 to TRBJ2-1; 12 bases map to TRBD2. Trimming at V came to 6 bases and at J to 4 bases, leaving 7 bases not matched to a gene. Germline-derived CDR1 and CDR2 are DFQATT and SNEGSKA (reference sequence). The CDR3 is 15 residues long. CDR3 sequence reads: CSASTSGGLYNEQFF. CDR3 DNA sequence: TGCAGTGCCTCCACTAGCGGGGGGTTATACAATGAGCAGTTCTTC.

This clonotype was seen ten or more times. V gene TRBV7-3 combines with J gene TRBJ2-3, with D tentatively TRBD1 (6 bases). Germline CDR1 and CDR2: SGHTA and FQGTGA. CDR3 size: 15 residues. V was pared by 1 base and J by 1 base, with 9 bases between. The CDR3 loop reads CASSLMGAGTDTQYF. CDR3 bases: TGTGCCAGCAGCTTAATGGGGGCCGGCACAGATACGCAGTATTTT.

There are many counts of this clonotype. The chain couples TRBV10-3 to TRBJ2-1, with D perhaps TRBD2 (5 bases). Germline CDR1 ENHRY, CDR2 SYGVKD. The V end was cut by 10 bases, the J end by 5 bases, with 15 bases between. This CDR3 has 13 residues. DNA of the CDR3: TGTGCCACCTCGTCGGGGATCCACAATGAGCAGTTCTTC. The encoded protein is CATSSGIHNEQFF.

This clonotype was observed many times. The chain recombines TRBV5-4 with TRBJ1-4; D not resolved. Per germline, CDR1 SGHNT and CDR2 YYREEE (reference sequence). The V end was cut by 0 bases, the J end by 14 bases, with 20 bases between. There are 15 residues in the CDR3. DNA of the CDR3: TGTGCCAGCAGCTTGGGAGGGCGAGGGTCGAGTGATCTGTTTTTT. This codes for CASSLGGRGSSDLFF.

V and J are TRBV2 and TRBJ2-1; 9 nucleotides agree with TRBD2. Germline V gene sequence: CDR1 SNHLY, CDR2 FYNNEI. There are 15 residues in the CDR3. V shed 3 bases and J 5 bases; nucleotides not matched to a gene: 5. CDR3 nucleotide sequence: TGTGCCAGCAGTGAGGAGCGGGGGGTACACAATGAGCAGTTCTTC. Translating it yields CASSEERGVHNEQFF.

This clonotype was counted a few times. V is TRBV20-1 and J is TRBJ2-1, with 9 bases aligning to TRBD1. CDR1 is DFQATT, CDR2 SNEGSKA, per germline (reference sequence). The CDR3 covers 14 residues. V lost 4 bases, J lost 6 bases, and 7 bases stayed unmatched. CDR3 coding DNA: TGCAGTGCTACCACAGGGGGCGCGGGCAATGAGCAGTTCTTC. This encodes CSATTGGAGNEQFF.

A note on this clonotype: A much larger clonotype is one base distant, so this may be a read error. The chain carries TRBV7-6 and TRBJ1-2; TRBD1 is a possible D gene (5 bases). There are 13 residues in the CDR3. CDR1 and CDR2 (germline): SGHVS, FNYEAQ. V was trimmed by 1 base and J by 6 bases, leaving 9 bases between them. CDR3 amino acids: CASSLEGANGYTF. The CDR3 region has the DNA TGTGCCAGCAGCTTAGAAGGGGCGAATGGCTACACCTTC.

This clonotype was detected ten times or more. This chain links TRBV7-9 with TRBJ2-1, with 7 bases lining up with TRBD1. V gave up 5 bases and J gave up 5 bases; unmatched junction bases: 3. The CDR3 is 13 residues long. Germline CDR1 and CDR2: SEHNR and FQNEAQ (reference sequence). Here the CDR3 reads CASSHTGDNEQFF. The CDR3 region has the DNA TGTGCCAGCAGCCACACAGGGGACAATGAGCAGTTCTTC.

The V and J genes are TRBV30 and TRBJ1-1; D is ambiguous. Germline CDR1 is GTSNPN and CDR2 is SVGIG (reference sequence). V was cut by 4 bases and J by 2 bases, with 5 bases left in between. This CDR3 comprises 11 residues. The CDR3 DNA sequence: TGTGCCTGGACCATTAACACTGAAGCTTTCTTT. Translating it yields CAWTINTEAFF.

The CDR3, as DNA: TGTGCCACCAGTGATTTTTCTACTAGCGGGTACAATGAGCAGTTCTTC. This gives the protein CATSDFSTSGYNEQFF. The rearrangement links TRBV24-1 to TRBJ2-1; 9 bases match TRBD2. Trimming cost V 1 base and J 4 bases; bases outside gene matches: 4. The CDR3 consists of 16 residues. Germline-derived CDR1 and CDR2 are KGHDR and SFDVKD.

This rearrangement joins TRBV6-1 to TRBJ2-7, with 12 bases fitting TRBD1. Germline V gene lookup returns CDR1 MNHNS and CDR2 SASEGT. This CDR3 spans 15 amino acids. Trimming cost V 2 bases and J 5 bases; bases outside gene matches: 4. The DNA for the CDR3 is TGTGCCAGCAGTGAATGGGGACAGGGGGCCGACGAGCAGTACTTC. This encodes CASSEWGQGADEQYF.

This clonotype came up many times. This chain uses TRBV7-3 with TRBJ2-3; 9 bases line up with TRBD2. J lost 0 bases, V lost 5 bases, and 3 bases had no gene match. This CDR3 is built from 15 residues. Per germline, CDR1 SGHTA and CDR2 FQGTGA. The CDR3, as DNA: TGTGCCAGCAGCCATAGCGGGGGAAGCACAGATACGCAGTATTTT. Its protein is CASSHSGGSTDTQYF.

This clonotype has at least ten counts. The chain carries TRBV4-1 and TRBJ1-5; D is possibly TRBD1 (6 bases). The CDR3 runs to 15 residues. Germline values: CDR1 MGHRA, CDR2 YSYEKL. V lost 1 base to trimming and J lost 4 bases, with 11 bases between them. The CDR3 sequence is CASSQGAGANQPQHF. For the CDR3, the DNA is TGCGCCAGCAGCCAAGGCGCAGGGGCGAATCAGCCCCAGCATTTT.

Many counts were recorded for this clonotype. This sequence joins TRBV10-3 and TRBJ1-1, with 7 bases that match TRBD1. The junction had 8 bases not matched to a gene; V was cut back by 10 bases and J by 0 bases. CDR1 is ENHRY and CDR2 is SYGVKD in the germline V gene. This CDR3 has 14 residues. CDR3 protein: CANLWDSMNTEAFF. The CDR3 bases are TGTGCCAACCTCTGGGACAGCATGAACACTGAAGCTTTCTTT.

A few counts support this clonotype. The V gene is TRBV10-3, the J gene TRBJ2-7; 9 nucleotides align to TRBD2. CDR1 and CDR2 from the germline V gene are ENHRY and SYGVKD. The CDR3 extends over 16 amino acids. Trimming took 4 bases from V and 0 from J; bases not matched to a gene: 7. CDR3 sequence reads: CAISGAGGPSSYEQYF. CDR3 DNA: TGTGCCATCAGTGGTGCGGGAGGGCCGAGCTCCTACGAGCAGTACTTC.

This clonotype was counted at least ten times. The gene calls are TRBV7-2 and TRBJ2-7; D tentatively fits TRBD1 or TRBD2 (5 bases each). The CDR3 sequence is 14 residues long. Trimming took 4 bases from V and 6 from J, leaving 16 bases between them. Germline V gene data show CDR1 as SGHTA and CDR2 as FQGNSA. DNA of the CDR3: TGTGCCAGCAGCTCCGGTGGGATGGGGGTCGAGCAGTACTTC. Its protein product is CASSSGGMGVEQYF.

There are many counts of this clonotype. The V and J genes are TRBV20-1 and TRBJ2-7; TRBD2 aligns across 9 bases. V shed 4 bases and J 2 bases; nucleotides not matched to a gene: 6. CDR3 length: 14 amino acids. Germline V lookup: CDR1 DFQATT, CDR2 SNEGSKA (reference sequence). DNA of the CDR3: TGCAGTGCTAAGGTTCTAGCGGGACCCTACGAGCAGTACTTC. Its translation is CSAKVLAGPYEQYF.

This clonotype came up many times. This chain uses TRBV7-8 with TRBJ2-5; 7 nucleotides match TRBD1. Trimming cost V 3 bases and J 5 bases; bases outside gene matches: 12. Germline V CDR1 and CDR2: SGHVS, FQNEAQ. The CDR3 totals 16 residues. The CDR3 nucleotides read TGTGCCAGCAGCTTTGCCTTGACAGGGTTATGGGAGACCCAGTACTTC. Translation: CASSFALTGLWETQYF.

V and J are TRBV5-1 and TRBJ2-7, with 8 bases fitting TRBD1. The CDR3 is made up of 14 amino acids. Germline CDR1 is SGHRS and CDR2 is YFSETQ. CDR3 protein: CASRQTGARNEQYF. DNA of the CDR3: TGCGCTTCCCGGCAGACAGGGGCCAGGAACGAGCAGTACTTC.

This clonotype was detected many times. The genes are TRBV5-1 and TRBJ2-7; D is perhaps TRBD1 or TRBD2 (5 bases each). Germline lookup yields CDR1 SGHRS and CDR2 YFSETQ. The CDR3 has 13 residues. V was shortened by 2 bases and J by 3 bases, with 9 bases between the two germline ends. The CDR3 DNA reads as TGCGCCAGCAGCTTACAGGCGGGCTACGAGCAGTACTTC. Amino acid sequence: CASSLQAGYEQYF.

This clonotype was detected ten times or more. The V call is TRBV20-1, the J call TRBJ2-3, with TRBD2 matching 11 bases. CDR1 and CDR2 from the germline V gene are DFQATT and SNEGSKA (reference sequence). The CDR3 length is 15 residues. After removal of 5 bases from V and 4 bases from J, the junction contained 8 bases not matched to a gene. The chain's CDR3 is CSALETSGMADTQYF. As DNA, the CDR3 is TGCAGTGCTCTAGAGACTAGCGGGATGGCAGATACGCAGTATTTT.

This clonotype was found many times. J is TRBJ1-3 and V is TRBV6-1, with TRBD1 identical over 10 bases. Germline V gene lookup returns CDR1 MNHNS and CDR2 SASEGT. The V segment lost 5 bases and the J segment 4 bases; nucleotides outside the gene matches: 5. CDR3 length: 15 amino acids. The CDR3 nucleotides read TGTGCCAGCAGTACGACAGGGGGCGCGGGAAACACCATATATTTT. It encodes CASSTTGGAGNTIYF.

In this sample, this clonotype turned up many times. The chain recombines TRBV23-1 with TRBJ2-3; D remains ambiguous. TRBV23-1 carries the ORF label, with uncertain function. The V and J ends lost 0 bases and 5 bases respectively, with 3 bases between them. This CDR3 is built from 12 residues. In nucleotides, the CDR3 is TGCGCCAGCAGTCAATCAAGAGATACGCAGTATTTT. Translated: CASSQSRDTQYF.

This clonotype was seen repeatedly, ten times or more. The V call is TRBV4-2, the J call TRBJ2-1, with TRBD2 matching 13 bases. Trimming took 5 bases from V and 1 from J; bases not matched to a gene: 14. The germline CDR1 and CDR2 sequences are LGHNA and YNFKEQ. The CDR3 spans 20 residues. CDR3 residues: CASSSRRGTSGISSYNEQFF. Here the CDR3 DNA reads TGTGCCAGCAGCTCCCGAAGGGGGACTAGCGGGATAAGTTCCTACAATGAGCAGTTCTTC.

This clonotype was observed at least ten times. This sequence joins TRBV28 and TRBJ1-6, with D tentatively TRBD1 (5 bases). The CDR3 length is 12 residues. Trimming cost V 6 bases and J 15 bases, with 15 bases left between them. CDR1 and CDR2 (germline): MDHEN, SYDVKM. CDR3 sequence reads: CASRNPGGILHF. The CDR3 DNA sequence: TGTGCCAGCAGAAACCCGGGGGGAATCCTCCACTTT. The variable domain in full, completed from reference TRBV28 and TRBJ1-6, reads DVKVTQSSRYLVKRTGEKVFLECVQDMDHENMFWYRQDPGLGLRLIYFSYDVKMKEKGDIPEGYSVSREKKERFSLILESASTNQTSMYLCASRNPGGILHFGNGTRLTVT.

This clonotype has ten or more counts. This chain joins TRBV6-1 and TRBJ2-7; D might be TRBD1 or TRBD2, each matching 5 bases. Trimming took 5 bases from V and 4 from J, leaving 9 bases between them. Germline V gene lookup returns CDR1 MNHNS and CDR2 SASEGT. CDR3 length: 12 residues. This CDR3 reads CASSRDGYEQYF. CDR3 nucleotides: TGTGCCAGCAGTCGGGACGGATACGAGCAGTACTTC.